The 8 T cell receptor beta chains below come from one sample, sequenced in a study of cytomegalovirus exposure and HLA in healthy donors. The study ran its PCR with 60 Vbeta and 13 Jbeta primers. Profiling relied on immunoSEQ multiplex PCR, and the TCRdb table lists in-frame clones only, not all of them. Of over 150,000 clones listed, about 81% are singletons. The sample taken for sequencing was PBMCs. The receptors originated from a girl aged 10-17 years in good health and CMV-seropositive.

This chain uses TRBV6-6 with TRBJ2-1, with D possibly matching TRBD2 (5 bases). The germline CDR1 and CDR2 sequences are MNHNY and SVGAGI (reference sequence). Trimming took off 2 bases at V and 2 bases at J, with 13 bases between the two ends. This CDR3 contains 16 residues. The DNA for the CDR3 is TGTGCCAGCAGTTACACGGACTTGACACCCTACAATGAGCAGTTCTTC. Residues: CASSYTDLTPYNEQFF.

The chain recombines TRBV7-2 with TRBJ2-5; 8 nucleotides align to TRBD2. The germline V gene encodes CDR1 SGHTA and CDR2 FQGNSA. CDR3 length: 14 residues. V lost 3 bases to trimming and J lost 4 bases; unmatched junction nucleotides: 4. CDR3 coding DNA: TGTGCCAGCAGCTTTACTAGCGGTGGAGAGACCCAGTACTTC. Its translation: CASSFTSGGETQYF. Full variable domain (rest looked up from reference TRBV7-2 and TRBJ2-5): GAGVSQSPSNKVTEKGKDVELRCDPISGHTALYWYRQSLGQGLEFLIYFQGNSAPDKSGLPSDRFSAERTGGSVSTLTIQRTQQEDSAVYLCASSFTSGGETQYFGPGTRLLVL.

This clone was recorded once. V gene TRBV10-2 combines with J gene TRBJ2-7; 7 bases map to TRBD2. The V and J ends lost 4 bases and 2 bases, in that order; junction bases with no gene match: 8. The CDR3 extends over 15 amino acids. Germline V gene data show CDR1 as WSHSY and CDR2 as SAAADI. CDR3 in DNA: TGCGCCAGCAGTGTGGATTTGGGGGGGGCCTACGAGCAGTACTTC. Translation: CASSVDLGGAYEQYF.

The chain is built from TRBV6-4 and TRBJ2-3, with 13 bases fitting TRBD2. The CDR3 is 15 residues long. V was clipped by 5 bases and J by 4 bases; unmatched bases: 3. The V gene's germline CDR1 is MRHNA and CDR2 SNTAGT. CDR3 DNA sequence: TGTGCCAGCAGTCGACTAGCGGGAGGAGCAGATACGCAGTATTTT. Amino acids: CASSRLAGGADTQYF.

The rearrangement links TRBV18 to TRBJ1-5, with D maybe TRBD1 (6 bases). This CDR3 contains 14 residues. Per germline, CDR1 KGHSH and CDR2 LQKENI. Trimming cost V 8 bases and J 0 bases, with 11 bases left between them. CDR3 bases: TGTGCCAGCGCCGGACAGTATAGCAATCAGCCCCAGCATTTT. It is translated as CASAGQYSNQPQHF.

This clone came up once. The rearrangement joins TRBV15 to TRBJ1-4, with TRBD1 matching 7 bases. The V gene's germline CDR1 is LNHNV and CDR2 YYDKDF (reference sequence). With V trimmed by 2 bases and J by 4 bases, 1 base remained unmatched. The length of the CDR3 is 14 residues. CDR3 loop: CATSRQGDNEKLFF. In DNA, the CDR3 is TGTGCCACCAGCAGACAGGGGGATAATGAAAAACTGTTTTTT.

The chain combines TRBV13 with TRBJ2-7; D is unresolved. This CDR3 contains 14 residues. The germline V gene encodes CDR1 PRHDT and CDR2 FYEKMQ (reference sequence). The germline V and J ends were trimmed by 5 bases and 2 bases, with 13 bases remaining between them. CDR3 DNA sequence: TGTGCCAGCAGCAGCCGAACTCCCACCTACGAGCAGTACTTC. This encodes CASSSRTPTYEQYF. Full variable domain (missing parts from reference TRBV13 and TRBJ2-7): AAGVIQSPRHLIKEKRETATLKCYPIPRHDTVYWYQQGPGQDPQFLISFYEKMQSDKGSIPDRFSAQQFSDYHSELNMSSLELGDSALYFCASSSRTPTYEQYFGPGTRLTVT.

V and J are TRBV30 and TRBJ2-1; TRBD1 aligns across 8 bases. The length of the CDR3 is 17 residues. Germline V gene sequence: CDR1 GTSNPN, CDR2 SVGIG (reference sequence). With 0 bases clipped from V and 4 bases from J, the junction kept 11 bases outside the gene matches. This CDR3 is CAWSVDRGATLYNEQFF. As DNA, the CDR3 is TGTGCCTGGAGTGTTGACAGGGGCGCGACTCTTTACAATGAGCAGTTCTTC.